This TCR beta chain was sequenced for a study of graft-versus-host responses after intestinal transplantation. Assay: immunoSEQ multiplex PCR; the TCRdb copy retains only in-frame clones and omits some. The table lists 15,000 to 20,000 clones, over 75% of them singletons. From germline, CDR1 is SGHRS and CDR2 YFSETQ. With 3 bases removed from V and 2 bases from J, the gap between germline ends came to 19 bases. The length of the CDR3 is 17 residues. The starting material was PBMCs, obtained 14 days after transplant. This rearrangement joins TRBV5-1 to TRBJ2-3, with D perhaps matching TRBD2 (6 bases). This clonotype originated in a human patient who received an intestinal transplant, so some T cells may come from the graft donor. The CDR3 DNA is TGCGCCAGCAGCTCAAAGCCGGGACTGGCAGTCACAGATACGCAGTATTTT. Translation gives CASSSKPGLAVTDTQYF.